This T cell receptor beta chain originates from a study of T cells in localized non-small cell lung cancer (dated by TCRdb to the early 2020s). Background on the whole study: The study examined T cell repertoires in approximately 240 patients with early-stage NSCLC and compared tumors with uninvolved tumor-adjacent lungs. The mean age of the NSCLC patients was around 65 years, with about 120 men and 85 to 110 women. The cohort consisted of 200 to 300 treatment-naive NSCLC patients whose localized lung tumors had been resected. What the work shows at the level of the full study, not this receptor alone: Because the study design was exploratory, TCR variables were selected using unadjusted p-values without false-discovery rate correction. The highest T cell clonality was observed in uninvolved tumor-adjacent lung, where clonality exceeded that of tumor, suggesting that antigenic responses were more focused in uninvolved tumor-adjacent lung. A median of approximately 57 of the top 100 tumor clones were detected in paired uninvolved adjacent lung, and 25 to 35 of these tumor clones were also found among the top 100 clones of the paired uninvolved adjacent lung. Because multi-region sequencing of the tumors was not done, intratumor heterogeneity could not be ruled out. Longer overall survival was associated with higher blood T cell density, whereas shorter survival was associated with higher adjacent-lung clonality.

TCR beta CDR3 regions were sequenced from DNA using the immunoSEQ Assay. In the authors' own workflow: To compute T cell density, TCR beta template counts were normalized to usable DNA, which was estimated by amplifying housekeeping genes. Using the preseqR package, richness was estimated by extrapolating to 120,000 templates for tissue samples and 400,000 templates for PBMC samples. Clonality was calculated as one minus Pielou's evenness. Tissue-enriched TCRs were identified through differential abundance testing performed on productive amino-acid clonotypes, with a minimum total count of 5 and an alpha of 0.1. Repertoire overlap between compartments was quantified with the Jaccard Index and Morisita Overlap Index. GLIPH clustered TCR beta CDR3s with public tetramer-defined viral CDR3s; viral motifs required at least three viral sequences plus V-gene enrichment. Here the immuneACCESS table is served through TCRdb, limited to in-frame sequences with V and J called. Missing clones are a known gap in these copies; in checked studies unresolved V genes cover under half, and the rest lacks a known reason. That table furnishes V, J and clone size, whereas the DNA furnished D and trimming. Present in this sample are tens of thousands of clones, 78% of which were seen just once. The leading ten clones occupy roughly 35% of the sample.

Details on this clone: Its specific antigen is unknown. Per-base quality was not reported, and no clone a single base away is much larger than it.

At diagnosis, peripheral blood, uninvolved tumor-adjacent lung and tumor were collected and were preserved as a mix of fresh-frozen and FFPE material. For TCR repertoire profiling, blood samples were analyzed in the form of peripheral blood mononuclear cells. CDR1 SGHNT and CDR2 YENEEA are derived from the germline V gene. From cysteine to phenylalanine, the CDR3 is 14 amino acids long. Solely the CDR3 DNA is kept, with 42 bases framed from the first base. Relative to germline, V is missing 3 bases and J is missing 0 bases, with 2 bases of the junction outside any gene match. The TCR originated in an older male donor with stage II squamous cell lung carcinoma. The material was peripheral blood, obtained before any cancer treatment. The receptor chain draws on TRBV11-3 and TRBJ2-7; 7 central bases correspond to TRBD2. The DNA is TGTGCCAGCAGCTTGGGAGGGAGCTCCTACGAGCAGTACTTC. This translates into CASSLGGSSYEQYF.